Shown below are 10 T cell receptor beta chains from a single sample sequenced in a study of T cells in Graves' hyperthyroidism and ophthalmopathy (dated 2019 in TCRdb). Library preparation used multiplex PCR. TCRdb lists the instrument as Illumina HiSeq 2000. Amplification of TCR beta CDR3 regions was carried out from RNA transcripts. A first-round RT-PCR of the TCR CDR3 used the HTBI primer set with the Qiagen OneStep RT-PCR kit. The public sequencing data were trimmed at Q25 with fastp and processed into clonotypes with MiXCR by TCRdb, which kept only in-frame beta chains. Each entry is one CDR3 protein sequence, shown with its most common DNA and genes. A total of around 520,000 distinct CDR3 sequences appear in this sample, less than 15% of them only once. In total, the top ten clones hold approximately 14% of the sample. Sequenced sample: blood. The receptors were gathered from a woman aged 40 to 55 with Graves' hyperthyroidism.

This clonotype was seen ten or more times. The chain carries TRBV2 and TRBJ2-7; D is undetermined. The germline V and J ends were trimmed by 3 bases and 0 bases, with 9 bases remaining between them. This CDR3 has 14 residues. CDR1 and CDR2 (germline): SNHLY, FYNNEI. CDR3 bases: TGTGCCAGCAGTGACCGGCAGGTCTCCTACGAGCAGTACTTC. It codes for CASSDRQVSYEQYF.

This clonotype turned up a few times. The chain recombines TRBV6-2 or TRBV6-3 with TRBJ1-2; TRBD1 aligns across 7 bases. The germline V gene has CDR1 MNHEY and CDR2 SVGEGT. The trim removed 7 bases at V and 5 bases at J, leaving 19 bases unmatched. The CDR3 has 17 amino acids. CDR3 sequence reads: CASTFQQGILDPYGYTF. In DNA form, the CDR3 reads TGTGCCAGCACCTTCCAACAGGGGATCCTGGATCCTTATGGCTACACCTTC.

This clonotype was recorded many times. This chain joins TRBV5-1 and TRBJ2-3, with TRBD1 as a possible D gene (6 bases). Germline CDR1 and CDR2: SGHRS and YFSETQ. This CDR3 contains 16 residues. Trimming pared 8 bases from V and 2 bases from J, leaving 21 bases between. For the CDR3, the DNA is TGCGCCAGTAGGGGCGCAGGGGCGGGTCACACAGATACGCAGTATTTT. It encodes CASRGAGAGHTDTQYF. The entire variable domain, with the rest obtained from reference TRBV5-1 and TRBJ2-3, is as follows: KAGVTQTPRYLIKTRGQQVTLSCSPISGHRSVSWYQQTPGQGLQFLFEYFSETQRNKGNFPGRFSGRQFSNSRSEMNVSTLELGDSALYLCASRGAGAGHTDTQYFGPGTRLTVL.

Many counts were recorded for this clonotype. The rearrangement joins TRBV20-1 to TRBJ2-1, with D perhaps TRBD2 (6 bases). Germline CDR1 DFQATT, CDR2 SNEGSKA (reference sequence). V was cut by 2 bases and J by 0 bases, with 17 bases left in between. CDR3 length equals 17 residues. The DNA for the CDR3 is TGCAGTGCTAGATCCCTCCTAGCGTTAAGCTCCTACAATGAGCAGTTCTTC. Encoded protein: CSARSLLALSSYNEQFF.

V usage is TRBV29-1 and J usage is TRBJ1-1; 10 nucleotides agree with TRBD1. Trimming at V came to 3 bases and at J to 4 bases, leaving 2 bases not matched to a gene. Germline V gene sequence: CDR1 SQVTM, CDR2 ANQGSEA. The CDR3 is 13 residues long. The CDR3 sequence is CSVETGGITEAFF. CDR3 DNA sequence: TGCAGCGTTGAGACAGGGGGCATCACTGAAGCTTTCTTT.

The chain joins TRBV5-1 to TRBJ2-5; 11 bases are a match to TRBD1. Germline V gene data show CDR1 as SGHRS and CDR2 as YFSETQ. This CDR3 has 14 amino acids. The trim removed 5 bases at V and 4 bases at J, leaving 4 bases unmatched. Here the CDR3 DNA reads TGCGCCAGCAGGGGGACAGGGGGTCTAGAGACCCAGTACTTC. This codes for CASRGTGGLETQYF.

This clonotype was seen a few times. The J gene is TRBJ2-7, the V gene TRBV4-1; D ambiguous. The V and J ends lost 0 bases and 3 bases respectively, with 6 bases between them. The germline V gene has CDR1 MGHRA and CDR2 YSYEKL. The CDR3 spans 13 residues. CDR3 in amino acids: CASSQELYYEQYF. The CDR3 bases are TGCGCCAGCAGCCAAGAGTTGTACTACGAGCAGTACTTC.

V usage is TRBV29-1 and J usage is TRBJ1-2; perhaps TRBD1 as D (5 bases). Per germline, CDR1 SQVTM and CDR2 ANQGSEA. The CDR3 totals 11 residues. V shed 6 bases and J shed 6 bases, with 11 bases lying between them. The CDR3 DNA is TGCAGCGTACGAGACAGACATGGCTACACCTTC. Encoded protein: CSVRDRHGYTF.

This clonotype was detected ten times or more. The chain employs TRBV30 and TRBJ1-4; TRBD1 matches 9 bases. In germline, CDR1 is GTSNPN, CDR2 SVGIG (reference sequence). There are 16 residues in the CDR3. The ends lost 3 bases at V and 3 bases at J; junction bases unmatched: 8. The CDR3, as DNA: TGTGCCTGGAGACTGGGACAGGGAATGGCTAATGAAAAACTGTTTTTT. This encodes CAWRLGQGMANEKLFF. The full variable domain, with the rest looked up from reference TRBV30 and TRBJ1-4, is SQTIHQWPATLVQPVGSPLSLECTVEGTSNPNLYWYRQAAGRGLQLLFYSVGIGQISSEVPQNLSASRPQDRQFILSSKKLLLSDSGFYLCAWRLGQGMANEKLFFGSGTQLSVL.

The table lists this clonotype with many counts. V gene TRBV12-3 or TRBV12-4 combines with J gene TRBJ2-1; 9 positions match TRBD2. With 5 bases clipped from V and 7 bases from J, the junction kept 6 bases outside the gene matches. This CDR3 has 14 amino acids. The CDR3 DNA follows: TGTGCCAGCAGTCCTGGACTAGCGAAGAATGAGCAGTTCTTC. It encodes CASSPGLAKNEQFF.